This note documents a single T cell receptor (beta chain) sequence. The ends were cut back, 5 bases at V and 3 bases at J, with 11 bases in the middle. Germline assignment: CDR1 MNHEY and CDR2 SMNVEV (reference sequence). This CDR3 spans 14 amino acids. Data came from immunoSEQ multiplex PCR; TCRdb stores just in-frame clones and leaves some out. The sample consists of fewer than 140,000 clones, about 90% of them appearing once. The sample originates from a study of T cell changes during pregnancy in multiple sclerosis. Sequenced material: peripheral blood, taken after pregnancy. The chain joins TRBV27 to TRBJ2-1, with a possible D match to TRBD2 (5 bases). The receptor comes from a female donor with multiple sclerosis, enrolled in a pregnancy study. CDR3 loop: CASSLGLVYNEQFF. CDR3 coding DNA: TGTGCCAGCAGTCTCGGACTGGTCTACAATGAGCAGTTCTTC.